One sample yielded the 5 T cell receptor beta chains listed below, sequenced in a study of blood T cell repertoires in COVID-19. Repertoires were generated with immunoSEQ multiplex PCR, while TCRdb's copy carries only in-frame clones and drops some. The sample has roughly 140,000 clones; nearly 85% are singletons. The material sequenced was PBMCs or T cells enriched from blood (not recorded which). These receptors were obtained from a man over 45 in a cohort exposed to, infected with or recovered from COVID-19 (not recorded which).

This clone was seen a handful of times. The genes are TRBV5-5 and TRBJ1-5; 8 nucleotides agree with TRBD1. V trimming: 4 bases; J trimming: 5 bases; junction bases outside the gene matches: 5. This CDR3 comprises 14 residues. CDR1 is SGHKS, CDR2 YYEKEE, per germline (reference sequence). The CDR3 DNA is TGTGCCAGCAGCCGGACAGGGATAGATCAGCCCCAGCATTTT. It codes for CASSRTGIDQPQHF.

The V gene is TRBV18, the J gene TRBJ1-1; D is undetermined. The CDR3 runs 15 residues. With 5 bases removed from V and 1 base from J, the gap between germline ends came to 14 bases. From germline, CDR1 is KGHSH and CDR2 LQKENI. The CDR3 DNA sequence: TGTGCCAGCTCAACTGCGGGCGGGGAGAACACTGAAGCTTTCTTT. Translation: CASSTAGGENTEAFF.

V and J are TRBV7-2 and TRBJ1-5; possibly TRBD1 for D (6 bases). Germline CDR1 reads SGHTA; CDR2 reads FQGNSA. Trimming stripped 4 bases from V and 5 bases from J, with 15 bases between. This CDR3 is built from 15 residues. CDR3 residues: CASSSQGRAYQPQHF. In nucleotides, the CDR3 is TGTGCCAGCAGCTCCCAGGGGAGGGCGTATCAGCCCCAGCATTTT.

The rearrangement links TRBV23-1 to TRBJ1-1; D remains unclear. TRBV23-1 is filed as an ORF, its function uncertain. Trimming removed 1 base at V and 2 bases at J, with 8 bases between. This CDR3 is built from 14 residues. The CDR3 loop reads CASSQLPDNTEAFF. Written as DNA, the CDR3 is TGCGCCAGCAGTCAATTGCCAGATAACACTGAAGCTTTCTTT.

The gene calls are TRBV27 and TRBJ1-6; the D is unclear. Germline assignment: CDR1 MNHEY and CDR2 SMNVEV (reference sequence). CDR3 size: 16 residues. V was shortened by 1 base and J by 8 bases, with 15 bases between the two germline ends. The CDR3 region has the DNA TGTGCCAGCAGTTTATTCCCCCCGTGGGCAGATTCACCCCTCCACTTT. Amino acids: CASSLFPPWADSPLHF.